Presented here are 7 T cell receptor beta chains from one specimen sequenced in a study of shared clonotypes between healthy human individuals. Libraries were prepared by immunoSEQ multiplex PCR; TCRdb keeps only in-frame clonotypes and omits some of them. The sample lists 1.5 million to 1.9 million clones; approximately 98% were seen once. The source material was naive CD4+ T cells sorted from blood. Regarding subset: CD45RA+ positively selected. These receptor sequences come from a man aged 25-45 years in good health.

This chain links TRBV5-1 with TRBJ2-5; the match to TRBD2 covers 10 bases. The CDR3 sequence is 21 residues long. With 0 bases clipped from V and 5 bases from J, the junction kept 22 bases outside the gene matches. Germline-derived CDR1 and CDR2 are SGHRS and YFSETQ. The DNA for the CDR3 is TGCGCCAGCAGCTTGGTTCCCTTGTCAGGACTAGCGGTAGTAGCCCACGAGACCCAGTACTTC. Translation: CASSLVPLSGLAVVAHETQYF.

On this clone: Other DNA sequences from this sample encode an identical CDR3 as well. This rearrangement joins TRBV5-1 to TRBJ1-5; D perhaps matches TRBD1 (5 bases). V was clipped by 4 bases and J by 7 bases, with 15 bases between them. CDR1 is SGHRS and CDR2 is YFSETQ in the germline V gene. This CDR3 comprises 14 residues. CDR3 amino acids: CASSLGGVGQPQHF. In DNA, the CDR3 is TGCGCCAGCAGCCTTGGAGGGGTGGGGCAGCCCCAGCATTTT. Full variable domain (remainder filled in from reference TRBV5-1 and TRBJ1-5): KAGVTQTPRYLIKTRGQQVTLSCSPISGHRSVSWYQQTPGQGLQFLFEYFSETQRNKGNFPGRFSGRQFSNSRSEMNVSTLELGDSALYLCASSLGGVGQPQHFGDGTRLSIL.

The V gene is TRBV7-8, the J gene TRBJ1-4; the D is unclear. Germline assignment: CDR1 SGHVS and CDR2 FQNEAQ. This CDR3 region has 16 residues. The V and J ends lost 2 bases and 0 bases respectively, with 10 bases between them. This chain's CDR3 is CASSLRALATNEKLFF. The CDR3, as DNA: TGTGCCAGCAGCTTACGGGCCCTAGCAACTAATGAAAAACTGTTTTTT.

The V and J genes are TRBV7-3 and TRBJ2-1; D is perhaps TRBD2 (5 bases). The germline V and J ends were trimmed by 1 base and 2 bases, with 18 bases remaining between them. CDR3 length: 18 amino acids. CDR1 is SGHTA and CDR2 is FQGTGA in the germline V gene. CDR3 amino acids: CASSLRGTGIYTYNEQFF. In DNA, the CDR3 is TGTGCCAGCAGCTTAAGGGGAACGGGAATTTATACCTACAATGAGCAGTTCTTC.

The J gene is TRBJ1-2, the V gene TRBV7-2, with unresolved D. CDR3 size: 12 residues. The V gene's germline CDR1 is SGHTA and CDR2 FQGNSA. V shed 3 bases and J shed 7 bases, with 9 bases lying between them. DNA of the CDR3: TGTGCCAGCAGCTTGGCCTTGCCTGGCTACACCTTC. It is translated as CASSLALPGYTF.

As DNA, the CDR3 is TGCAGCGTTGAACAGGGGCCTATGAACACTGAAGCTTTCTTT. It codes for CSVEQGPMNTEAFF. The chain is built from TRBV29-1 and TRBJ1-1; possible D gene TRBD1, 6 bases. CDR1 is SQVTM and CDR2 is ANQGSEA in the germline V gene. Between the trimmed V and J ends, which lost 2 bases and 0 bases, there was a span of 10 bases. This CDR3 comprises 14 residues.

The rearrangement links TRBV27 to TRBJ2-7; TRBD1 agrees at 8 bases. The CDR3 is 13 amino acids. V dropped 6 bases and J dropped 3; count of bases not matched to a gene: 4. Germline lookup yields CDR1 MNHEY and CDR2 SMNVEV (reference sequence). For the CDR3, the DNA is TGTGCCAGCAGCCCGACAGGGGACTACGAGCAGTACTTC. Translating gives CASSPTGDYEQYF.